The table lists the clone carrying this T cell receptor beta chain with a few counts. Its specificity is not known. The V gene's germline CDR1 is SEHNR and CDR2 FQNEAQ (reference sequence). V dropped 7 bases and J dropped 3 bases, with 12 bases sitting between them. The length of the CDR3 is 13 residues. This entry belongs to a study of identical twins. Points from the study as a whole: Excess sharing between twins was weaker in beta out-of-frame sequences. One should note that invariant MAIT and iNKT cells could partly confound zero-insertion analyses.

TCRdb re-called the 5' RACE reads with MiXCR, one entry per CDR3 protein. This sample has 200,000 to 250,000 distinct CDR3 sequences, with 10% to 15% found just once. All donors were healthy Caucasians. The sample also formed part of further work on yellow fever vaccine responses in identical twins.

The sequence was obtained from a woman between 18 and 29 years old in good health. The sample taken for sequencing was memory (CD45RO+) T cells sorted from blood. The V gene is TRBV7-9, the J gene TRBJ2-5, with D unclear. The CDR3 coding sequence is TGTGCCAGCACCGAAAGGGCAAAAGAGACCCAGTACTTC. This encodes CASTERAKETQYF.